The source of this T cell receptor beta chain is a study of blood T cell repertoires in COVID-19. Generated by immunoSEQ multiplex PCR, the TCRdb table keeps only in-frame clones and is missing some. The sample holds 69,000 or so clones; approximately 78% are singletons and the top ten take about 4.8%. Germline CDR1 reads SGHRS; CDR2 reads YFSETQ. The CDR3 sequence is 18 residues long. The V gene lost 0 bases and the J gene lost 1 base, with 18 bases spanning the gap. Sequencing used peripheral blood. The sequence came from a woman aged 80 or older with active or convalescent COVID-19. The rearrangement links TRBV5-1 to TRBJ2-3, with D possibly being TRBD2 (6 bases). DNA of the CDR3: TGCGCCAGCAGCTTGGCCCAAATTTCAGCTAGCGGCACAGATACGCAGTATTTT. This sequence encodes CASSLAQISASGTDTQYF. The full variable domain, rest sourced from reference TRBV5-1 and TRBJ2-3, is KAGVTQTPRYLIKTRGQQVTLSCSPISGHRSVSWYQQTPGQGLQFLFEYFSETQRNKGNFPGRFSGRQFSNSRSEMNVSTLELGDSALYLCASSLAQISASGTDTQYFGPGTRLTVL.